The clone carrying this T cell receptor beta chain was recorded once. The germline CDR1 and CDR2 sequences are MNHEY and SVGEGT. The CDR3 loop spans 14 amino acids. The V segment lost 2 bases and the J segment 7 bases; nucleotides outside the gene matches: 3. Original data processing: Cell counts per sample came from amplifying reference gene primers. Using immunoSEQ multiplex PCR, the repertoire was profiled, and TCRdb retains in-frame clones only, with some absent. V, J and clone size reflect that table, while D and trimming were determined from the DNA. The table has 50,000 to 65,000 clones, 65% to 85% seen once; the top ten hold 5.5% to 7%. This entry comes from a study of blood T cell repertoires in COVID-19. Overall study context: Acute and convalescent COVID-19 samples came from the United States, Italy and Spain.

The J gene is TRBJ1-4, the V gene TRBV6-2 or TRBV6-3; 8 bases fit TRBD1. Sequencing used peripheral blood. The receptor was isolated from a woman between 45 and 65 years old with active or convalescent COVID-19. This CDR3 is CASSYDRGGEKLFF. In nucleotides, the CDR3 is TGTGCCAGCAGTTACGACAGGGGAGGTGAAAAACTGTTTTTT.